This entry features one TCR beta chain sequence. The antigen it recognizes is unknown. Per-base qualities were not stored, and no clone one base away is much larger. This sample was taken from a study of OX40 agonist ivuxolimab in advanced cancers. Broadly, across the study: Ivuxolimab was an agonistic, fully human IgG2 monoclonal antibody directed against OX40 (CD134), a costimulatory receptor. Intravenous ivuxolimab was administered to patients every 2 weeks at six dose levels: 0.01, 0.1, 0.3, 1.5, 3 and 10 mg/kg. Of the approximately 54 dose-escalation patients, hepatocellular carcinoma was present in some 19, melanoma in roughly 15, renal cell carcinoma in 9 and head and neck cancer in 9. In the dose-escalation cohort, 70% to 90% of patients were male, and the mean age was around 65 years with a range of about 20 to 79. Patients were allowed to have had prior anti-PD-1, anti-PD-L1 or anti-CTLA-4 therapy, and more than 35% of the dose-escalation patients had been treated with checkpoint inhibitors. Partial responses were achieved by three dose-escalation patients, of whom one had hepatocellular carcinoma and two had cutaneous melanoma. The point of sequencing TCRbeta in the periphery was to test whether ivuxolimab changed TCR sequence diversity and drove clonal T-cell expansion. The monotherapy dose-escalation portion (N ≈ 55 patients) of the phase I ivuxolimab trial is reported in the paper. Study-wide conclusions, independent of this receptor: Low levels of normalized T-cell clonal expansion were also shown by some nonresponding patients. Partial responders in the 0.1-3.0 mg/kg groups had among the lowest normalized peripheral clonal expansion, especially among CD8+ T cells. The antigen specificity of the peripheral T cells that underwent clonal expansion was not determined. At doses of 0.1 to 3.0 mg/kg, clonal expansion of both CD4+ and CD8+ blood T cells was observed from baseline to week 6. After ivuxolimab, expanded clones were on average more numerous among CD8+ T cells than among CD4+ T cells.

The trial excluded patients who had a history of autoimmune disease or who were on systemic immunosuppression. In every dose cohort, peripheral blood was drawn for TCR sequencing at baseline, cycle 4 day 1, and cycle 7 day 1. Samples came from an open-label, multicenter, first-in-human phase I dose-escalation trial of ivuxolimab. The trial enrolled adults with locally advanced or metastatic head and neck squamous cell, hepatocellular, melanoma or renal cell carcinoma. CD4+ and CD8+ T cells were sorted separately from peripheral blood before TCR sequencing. The junction shows trimming of 5 bases on V and 3 bases on J, plus 17 bases between the germline ends. Spanning cysteine to phenylalanine, the CDR3 consists of 16 amino acids. Here the CDR3 DNA is all that survives: 48 bases in frame from base 1. CDR1 and CDR2, looked up from the germline V gene (reference sequence), are LNHDA and SQIVND. Genomic DNA was extracted from sorted cells for sequencing of the TCRbeta CDR3 region. The immunoSEQ Assay was used to sequence the TCRbeta CDR3 regions. What TCRdb holds here is the immuneACCESS table cut down to in-frame rearrangements. Part of the clones is not present; checked against another copy, under half of the missing clones reflect an unresolved V gene, and the others are unexplained. For this sample the table gives tens of thousands of clones, of which about 88% were detected only once. The ten most abundant clones make up about 0.26% of the sample.

The starting material was CD4+ or CD8+ T cells sorted from blood, obtained in a trial of the OX40 agonist ivuxolimab. The sequence derives from an adult with an advanced solid tumor such as melanoma, head and neck, liver or kidney cancer. The chain joins TRBV19 to TRBJ1-5, and TRBD1 may be the D gene, going by 5 matching bases. CDR3 reads: CASSENQGIINQPQHF. Read as DNA, the sequence is TGTGCCAGTAGTGAAAACCAGGGTATTATCAATCAGCCCCAGCATTTT. When the CDR3 is completed using the reference TRBV19 and TRBJ1-5 genes on either side, the full variable domain is DGGITQSPKYLFRKEGQNVTLSCEQNLNHDAMYWYRQDPGQGLRLIYYSQIVNDFQKGDIAEGYSVSREKKESFPLTVTSAQKNPTAFYLCASSENQGIINQPQHFGDGTRLSIL.